This is a list of T cell receptor beta chains from one sample in a study of CD8 T cells in ankylosing spondylitis. TCRdb independently ran MiXCR on the 5' RACE reads; one entry per CDR3 protein. The repertoire holds hundreds of thousands of distinct CDR3 sequences, with less than 9.5% as singletons. Material for sequencing was blood, either unsorted or a sorted T cell fraction (not recorded which). The receptors originated from a female donor with ankylosing spondylitis or in good health (not recorded which). Both conserved end residues are part of each CDR3. The D gene is left open where the match is weak.

cdr3_length,j_call,d_call,v_call,cdr3_aa
14,TRBJ1-5,TRBD1,TRBV20-1,CSAQRDSSNQPQHF
15,TRBJ1-2,.,TRBV7-9,CASSPPRAPGYGYTF
15,TRBJ1-5,.,TRBV7-2,CASSLESGDNQPQHF
11,TRBJ1-2,.,TRBV20-1,CSAPVLSGYTF
14,TRBJ2-7,TRBD1,TRBV5-1,CASSAGQVSYEQYF
15,TRBJ2-1,TRBD2,TRBV10-3,CAISESWTSAERKFF
17,TRBJ2-1,TRBD2,TRBV25-1,CASSARFGLADNNEQFF
12,TRBJ1-1,.,TRBV30,CAQGGFPTEAFF
15,TRBJ2-7,TRBD2,TRBV20-1,CSARDLASGMDEQYF
14,TRBJ2-7,.,TRBV7-2,CASSLGLVPYEQYF
15,TRBJ1-1,.,TRBV27,CASRKRQALNTEAFF
14,TRBJ1-5,.,TRBV6-1,CATDLGLSNQPQHF
16,TRBJ1-6,TRBD1,TRBV6-5,CASSLNSGQYNSPLHF
13,TRBJ1-2,.,TRBV15,CATSRDLGSGYTF
13,TRBJ2-5,.,TRBV20-1,CSATKLGRETQYF
17,TRBJ2-1,.,TRBV3-1,CASSQPGLALNGNEQFF
14,TRBJ1-2,.,TRBV6-5,CASSYGQGDYGYTF
15,TRBJ2-2,.,TRBV5-8,CASSLGVANTGELFF
13,TRBJ2-7,.,TRBV20-1,CSTWRGGIDEQYF
14,TRBJ1-2,.,TRBV20-1,CSAPPTGANYGYTF
12,TRBJ1-1,.,TRBV20-1,CSAPVMNTEAFF
14,TRBJ2-1,TRBD1,TRBV2,CASTEGTAINEQFF
15,TRBJ2-1,.,TRBV12-3/TRBV12-4,CASTAFASTSAFRFF
15,TRBJ1-4,.,TRBV9,CASSVALHVNEKLFF
17,TRBJ2-2,.,TRBV4-3,CASSQDLLGRNTGELFF
17,TRBJ2-3,.,TRBV7-2,CASSSKVYRSTQATQYF
14,TRBJ2-1,.,TRBV30,CAWSVLAAYNEQFF
16,TRBJ2-2,TRBD1,TRBV5-1,CASSTMTGADTGELFF
15,TRBJ2-2,.,TRBV4-2,CASSQADTNTGELFF
14,TRBJ2-3,.,TRBV29-1,CSAEGQIHTDTQYF
14,TRBJ2-5,TRBD1,TRBV19,CASTRTGLQETQYF
15,TRBJ2-3,.,TRBV4-3,CASSQVGGRTDTQYF
15,TRBJ2-6,.,TRBV2,CASSAAISGANVLTF
17,TRBJ2-1,TRBD2,TRBV6-1,CASSELASGGRWNEQFF
12,TRBJ2-1,TRBD2,TRBV7-6,CASSFIAGLQFF
16,TRBJ2-1,.,TRBV27,CASSLLEGNSYNEQFF
12,TRBJ1-1,.,TRBV12-5,CASGLVNKRAFF
15,TRBJ1-3,.,TRBV20-1,CSARDGGSAGNTIYF
12,TRBJ1-2,.,TRBV28,CASSPDPYGYTF